This TCR beta chain derives from a study of blood T cell repertoires in COVID-19. Across the whole study: Some COVID-19 samples were acute and others convalescent; all came from the United States, Italy and Spain. Sample material is recorded as cDNA or gDNA derived from T cells, B-cell-depleted T cells, or PBMCs.

Looked up from germline, CDR1 is MNHEY and CDR2 is SVGAGI. V was trimmed by 6 bases and J by 6 bases, leaving 14 bases between them. This CDR3 spans 13 amino acids. Original processing methods: Amplification of reference gene primers was used by the study to estimate nucleated cell counts. Sequenced by immunoSEQ multiplex PCR; TCRdb stores in-frame clones only, minus some. That table supplies the V and J calls and clone size; D and trimming were determined from the DNA. The profile shows some 360,000 clones, about 89% of them singletons. The J gene is TRBJ1-1, the V gene TRBV6-5; D unclear. Sequenced input: peripheral blood. The sequence was collected from a woman aged 55-69 years with COVID-19, enrolled during active disease. The CDR3 coding sequence is TGTGCCAGCAGCACAGCTCCCGCCGCTGAAGCTTTCTTT. It translates to CASSTAPAAEAFF.